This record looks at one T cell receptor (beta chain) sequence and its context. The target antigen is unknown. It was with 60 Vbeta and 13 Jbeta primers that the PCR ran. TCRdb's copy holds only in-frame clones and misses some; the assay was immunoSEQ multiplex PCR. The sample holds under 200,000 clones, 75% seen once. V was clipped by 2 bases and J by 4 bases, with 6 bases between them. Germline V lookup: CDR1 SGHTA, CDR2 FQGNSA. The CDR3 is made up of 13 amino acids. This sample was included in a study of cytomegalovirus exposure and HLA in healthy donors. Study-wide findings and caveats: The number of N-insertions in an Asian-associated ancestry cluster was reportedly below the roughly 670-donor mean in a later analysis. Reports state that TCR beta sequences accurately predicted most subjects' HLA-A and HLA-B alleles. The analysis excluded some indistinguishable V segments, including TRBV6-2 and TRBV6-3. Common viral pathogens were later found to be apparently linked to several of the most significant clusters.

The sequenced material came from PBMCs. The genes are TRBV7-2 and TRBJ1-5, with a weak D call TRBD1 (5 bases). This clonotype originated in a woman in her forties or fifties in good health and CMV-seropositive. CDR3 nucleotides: TGTGCCAGCAGCTTACAGGGAAATCAGCCCCAGCATTTT. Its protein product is CASSLQGNQPQHF.